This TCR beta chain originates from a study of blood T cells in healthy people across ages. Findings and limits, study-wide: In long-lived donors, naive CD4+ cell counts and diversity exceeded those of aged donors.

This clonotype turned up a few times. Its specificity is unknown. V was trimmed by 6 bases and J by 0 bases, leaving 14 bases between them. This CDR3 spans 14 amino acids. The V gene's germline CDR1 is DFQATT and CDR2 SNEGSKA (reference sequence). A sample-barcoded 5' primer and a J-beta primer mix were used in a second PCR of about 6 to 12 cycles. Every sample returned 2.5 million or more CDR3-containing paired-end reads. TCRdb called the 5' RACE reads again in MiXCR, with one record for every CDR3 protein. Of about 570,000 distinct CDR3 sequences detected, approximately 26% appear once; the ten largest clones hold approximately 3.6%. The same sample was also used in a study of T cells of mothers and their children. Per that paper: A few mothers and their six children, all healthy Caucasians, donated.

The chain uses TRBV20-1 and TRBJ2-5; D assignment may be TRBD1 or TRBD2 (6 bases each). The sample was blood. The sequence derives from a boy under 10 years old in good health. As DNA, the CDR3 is TGCAGTGCCCGATTAGGGGGGAACCAAGAGACCCAGTACTTC. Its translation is CSARLGGNQETQYF.